This T cell receptor beta chain was found in a study of blood T cell repertoires in COVID-19. This table comes from immunoSEQ multiplex PCR, and its TCRdb copy is limited to in-frame clones, with some not included. The sample shows about 98,000 clones, about 84% of them seen only once. This clone was observed a few times. Germline V CDR1 and CDR2: WNHNN, SYGVQD (reference sequence). The CDR3 consists of 15 residues. The V gene end was trimmed by 7 bases and the J gene end by 2 bases; junction bases not matched to a gene: 6. Source material: peripheral blood. The origin of this receptor is a woman older than 75 with acute or convalescent COVID-19. The chain carries TRBV10-1 and TRBJ2-3, with TRBD1 identical over 10 bases. CDR3 bases: TGCGCCAGCACGACAGGGGGCAGTGCCACAGATACGCAGTATTTT. Protein product: CASTTGGSATDTQYF.